This T cell receptor beta chain was retrieved from a study of cytomegalovirus exposure and HLA in healthy donors. The donors were healthy bone marrow donors. The V gene end was trimmed by 3 bases and the J gene end by 7 bases; junction bases not matched to a gene: 5. CDR3 length: 15 residues. From germline, CDR1 is SGHTA and CDR2 FQGNSA. Turning to this clone: The antigen is undetermined.

Whole-study results and caveats: In an earlier analysis, about 90% or about 30%: the productive usage of most TCR beta V segments.

Primers for the PCR totalled 60 Vbeta and 13 Jbeta. Only in-frame clones appear in the TCRdb table, and some are missing; sequencing was by immunoSEQ multiplex PCR. The sample carries about 93,000 clones, under 90% recorded once. The TCR sequence derives from a man aged 45-60 years in good health and CMV-seronegative. The V gene is TRBV7-2, the J gene TRBJ2-1, with 11 nucleotides matching TRBD2. Sequencing was carried out using PBMCs. CDR3 in amino acids: CASSFSGRAGNEQFF. The DNA of the CDR3 is TGTGCCAGCAGCTTTAGCGGGAGGGCCGGGAATGAGCAGTTCTTC.